The 32 T cell receptor beta chains given below trace back to one sample, sequenced in a study of cytomegalovirus exposure and HLA in healthy donors. Primers for the PCR totalled 60 Vbeta and 13 Jbeta. The data were produced by immunoSEQ multiplex PCR, yet TCRdb's version contains in-frame clones alone and is incomplete. Altogether about 150,000 clones are present, about 70% being singletons, with the ten largest covering approximately 4.3%. The sample was PBMCs. Receptors originate from a man aged 55-75 years in good health and CMV-seronegative.

This clone was recorded a few times. The genes are TRBV6-6 and TRBJ1-1, with 12 nucleotides matching TRBD1. Per the germline V gene, CDR1 is MNHNY and CDR2 is SVGAGI (reference sequence). With V trimmed by 6 bases and J by 1 base, 6 bases remained unmatched. This CDR3 has 16 amino acids. The CDR3 sequence: CASRKGQGAGNTEAFF. The CDR3 region has the DNA TGTGCCAGCAGAAAGGGACAGGGGGCCGGGAACACTGAAGCTTTCTTT.

This clone was counted between two and nine times. This rearrangement joins TRBV6-1 to TRBJ2-3; D gene ambiguous. The CDR3 is 12 residues long. Between the trimmed V and J ends, which lost 6 bases and 6 bases, there was a span of 10 bases. CDR1 is MNHNS and CDR2 is SASEGT in the germline V gene. Here the CDR3 reads CASSQAGDTQYF. In DNA, the CDR3 is TGTGCCAGCAGCCAAGCCGGTGATACGCAGTATTTT.

The chain employs TRBV5-6 and TRBJ2-5, with D possibly matching TRBD1 (5 bases). The DNA end is a closer match to TRBJ2-7, so the J assignment may be wrong. Looked up from germline, CDR1 is SGHDT and CDR2 is YYEEEE. This CDR3 contains 13 residues. The CDR3 spells CASSPRTRHEQYF. The CDR3 DNA follows: TGTGCCAGCAGCCCCCGGACACGACACGAGCAGTACTTC.

This chain joins TRBV7-2 and TRBJ2-1, with 8 positions matching TRBD1. CDR1 and CDR2 from the germline V gene are SGHTA and FQGNSA. The CDR3 is made up of 15 amino acids. V lost 1 base to trimming and J lost 6 bases; unmatched junction nucleotides: 5. DNA of the CDR3: TGTGCCAGCAGCTTAGGGGGGCAGGGGGCCAATGAGCAGTTCTTC. It encodes CASSLGGQGANEQFF.

The chain carries TRBV6-1 and TRBJ2-7; TRBD1 aligns across 7 bases. Trimming cost V 8 bases and J 0 bases; bases outside gene matches: 4. This CDR3 spans 13 amino acids. The germline V gene encodes CDR1 MNHNS and CDR2 SASEGT. Written as DNA, the CDR3 is TGTGCCAGCGCCTGGGACAGCTCCTACGAGCAGTACTTC. It is translated as CASAWDSSYEQYF.

This clone was picked up a small number of times. The chain combines TRBV5-1 with TRBJ1-1, with 9 positions matching TRBD1. With V trimmed by 5 bases and J by 1 base, 12 bases remained unmatched. This CDR3 is built from 17 residues. The germline V gene has CDR1 SGHRS and CDR2 YFSETQ. CDR3 sequence: CASSSRNRGLGNTEAFF. The DNA of the CDR3 is TGCGCCAGCAGTTCCCGTAACAGGGGGCTTGGGAACACTGAAGCTTTCTTT.

The rearrangement uses TRBV15 and TRBJ2-3; D is possibly TRBD1 (6 bases). The CDR3 length is 16 residues. V was pared by 3 bases and J by 2 bases, with 15 bases between. Germline assignment: CDR1 LNHNV and CDR2 YYDKDF (reference sequence). In DNA, the CDR3 is TGTGCCACCAGCAGTGGGAGAGGGGGACCCACAGATACGCAGTATTTT. Translating it yields CATSSGRGGPTDTQYF.

The CDR3 region is CATSREVQPNTEAFF. CDR3 DNA sequence: TGTGCCACCAGCAGAGAGGTACAGCCGAACACTGAAGCTTTCTTT. The chain is built from TRBV15 and TRBJ1-1, with D unresolved. Germline-derived CDR1 and CDR2 are LNHNV and YYDKDF (reference sequence). The V end lost 0 bases, the J end lost 1 base, and 9 bases lay between the germline ends. This CDR3 is built from 15 residues.

The CDR3 nucleotides are TGCGCCACCAGGACCGGGACAGTGGGTACTGAAGCTTTCTTT. Its protein is CATRTGTVGTEAFF. The chain couples TRBV5-1 to TRBJ1-1, with 7 bases that match TRBD1. With V trimmed by 9 bases and J by 5 bases, 13 bases remained unmatched. The CDR3 has 14 residues. Germline CDR1 reads SGHRS; CDR2 reads YFSETQ.

This chain uses TRBV5-1 with TRBJ1-1; 7 nucleotides line up with TRBD1. This CDR3 has 17 residues. Per the germline V gene, CDR1 is SGHRS and CDR2 is YFSETQ. V gave up 4 bases and J gave up 6 bases; unmatched junction bases: 18. CDR3 amino acids: CASSLGVQRQGRAEAFF. The CDR3 DNA sequence: TGCGCCAGCAGCCTCGGGGTCCAACGACAGGGTCGGGCTGAAGCTTTCTTT.

The V call is TRBV2, the J call TRBJ1-6, with no clear D. The CDR3 is 14 residues long. CDR1 and CDR2 from the germline V gene are SNHLY and FYNNEI. Trimming removed 2 bases at V and 7 bases at J, with 9 bases between. DNA of the CDR3: TGTGCCAGCAGTGAAAGGTCGGGAAATTCACCCCTCCACTTT. Amino acid sequence: CASSERSGNSPLHF.

This clone was counted only a few times. This chain joins TRBV19 and TRBJ2-1, with D perhaps matching TRBD2 (6 bases). There are 14 residues in the CDR3. CDR1 is LNHDA, CDR2 SQIVND, per germline (reference sequence). V lost 5 bases to trimming and J lost 8 bases, with 16 bases between them. The chain's CDR3 is CASSVELAWDEQFF. The CDR3 DNA is TGTGCCAGTAGTGTGGAGCTAGCGTGGGATGAGCAGTTCTTC.

V gene TRBV7-3 combines with J gene TRBJ2-7; D may be TRBD1 (6 bases). Germline V gene sequence: CDR1 SGHTA, CDR2 FQGTGA. CDR3 length: 14 residues. The V and J ends lost 3 bases and 1 base respectively, with 10 bases between them. This CDR3 reads CASSLSGQSYEQYF. The DNA for the CDR3 is TGTGCCAGCAGCTTGAGCGGACAGTCCTACGAGCAGTACTTC.

V gene TRBV30 combines with J gene TRBJ2-1; the match to TRBD2 covers 9 bases. The length of the CDR3 is 16 residues. Germline CDR1 is GTSNPN and CDR2 is SVGIG (reference sequence). Losses at the gene ends were 1 base for V and 4 bases for J; bases not matched to a gene: 8. CDR3 nucleotides: TGTGCCTGGAGTGCCGTTAGAGCGGGAGGTTACAATGAGCAGTTCTTC. Amino acids: CAWSAVRAGGYNEQFF.

The V call is TRBV2, the J call TRBJ1-1, with a possible D match to TRBD1 (6 bases). From germline, CDR1 is SNHLY and CDR2 FYNNEI. This CDR3 contains 12 residues. V shed 8 bases and J shed 0 bases, with 7 bases lying between them. In DNA form, the CDR3 reads TGTGCCAGCGACAGGTTGAACACTGAAGCTTTCTTT. Its protein product is CASDRLNTEAFF.

In this sample, this clone turned up a few times. The J gene is TRBJ2-3, the V gene TRBV28; TRBD2 aligns across 8 bases. The length of the CDR3 is 15 residues. V was clipped by 8 bases and J by 3 bases; unmatched bases: 10. Germline-derived CDR1 and CDR2 are MDHEN and SYDVKM. CDR3 sequence (DNA): TGTGCCAGCTCCGGGGAGCGGGAGTGGACAGATACGCAGTATTTT. Amino acids: CASSGEREWTDTQYF.

This chain connects TRBV13 to TRBJ2-7; 13 nucleotides align to TRBD2. Germline loops: CDR1 PRHDT, CDR2 FYEKMQ (reference sequence). There are 17 residues in the CDR3. Losses at the gene ends were 0 bases for V and 4 bases for J; bases not matched to a gene: 6. As DNA, the CDR3 is TGTGCCAGCAGCTTAGGCGGCCGGACTAGCGGGAGTTACGAGCAGTACTTC. Translated: CASSLGGRTSGSYEQYF.

This clone has a handful of counts. The chain employs TRBV6-5 and TRBJ1-2; 8 bases line up with TRBD1. The CDR3 is made up of 14 amino acids. CDR1 is MNHEY, CDR2 SVGAGI, per germline. Trimming removed 4 bases from V and 3 bases from J; junction bases left unmatched: 4. This CDR3 is CASSSGGAYYGYTF. CDR3 coding DNA: TGTGCCAGCAGTTCAGGGGGCGCATACTATGGCTACACCTTC.

This clone was counted between two and nine times. V gene TRBV11-1 combines with J gene TRBJ2-2; D remains ambiguous. V lost 8 bases and J lost 4, with 17 bases in between. CDR1 and CDR2 from the germline V gene are SGHAT and FQDESV (reference sequence). CDR3 length: 15 residues. The DNA of the CDR3 is TGTGCCAGCGGATATACGCGGCAAGGCACCGGGGAGCTGTTTTTT. Residues: CASGYTRQGTGELFF.

The V gene is TRBV7-2, the J gene TRBJ2-2; 13 nucleotides match TRBD2. The CDR3 runs to 15 residues. Germline CDR1 SGHTA, CDR2 FQGNSA. V lost 6 bases, J lost 3 bases, and 1 base stayed unmatched. The CDR3, as DNA: TGTGCCAGCAGTGGACTAGCGGGAGACACCGGGGAGCTGTTTTTT. Translating it yields CASSGLAGDTGELFF.

This chain connects TRBV6-5 to TRBJ2-2, with a weak D call TRBD1 (6 bases). The CDR3 runs 14 residues. Trimming shortened V by 5 bases and J by 1 base, and 8 bases separated the two germline ends. In germline, CDR1 is MNHEY, CDR2 SVGAGI. DNA for the CDR3: TGTGCCAGCAGTACGGACAGGAACACCGGGGAGCTGTTTTTT. Encoded protein: CASSTDRNTGELFF.

This chain joins TRBV5-6 and TRBJ2-3; 9 bases map to TRBD1. J lost 3 bases, V lost 4 bases, and 12 bases had no gene match. Germline assignment: CDR1 SGHDT and CDR2 YYEEEE. There are 17 residues in the CDR3. The DNA of the CDR3 is TGTGCCAGCAGCCAGGGGGACAGGGACGTTTTGACAGATACGCAGTATTTT. It specifies CASSQGDRDVLTDTQYF.

The V gene is TRBV5-1, the J gene TRBJ2-1; D is uncertain. The germline V and J ends were trimmed by 4 bases and 10 bases, with 9 bases remaining between them. Germline CDR1 SGHRS, CDR2 YFSETQ. CDR3 length: 11 residues. The CDR3 protein is CASSVDLEQFF. CDR3 sequence (DNA): TGCGCCAGCAGCGTGGACCTAGAGCAGTTCTTC.

The V call is TRBV7-2, the J call TRBJ2-5, with 12 bases fitting TRBD2. Trimming cost V 6 bases and J 2 bases; bases outside gene matches: 13. This CDR3 is 18 amino acids long. In germline, CDR1 is SGHTA, CDR2 FQGNSA. CDR3 region: CASRYYGLAGREQETQYF. Here the CDR3 DNA reads TGTGCCAGCAGGTATTACGGACTAGCGGGAAGGGAACAAGAGACCCAGTACTTC.

The rearrangement links TRBV2 to TRBJ2-7, with 8 bases lining up with TRBD1. The CDR3 spans 14 residues. Germline V gives CDR1 SNHLY, CDR2 FYNNEI. Germline trimming cut 9 bases from V and 4 bases from J; bases unmatched to any gene: 11. CDR3: CASSSGTGSYEQYF. CDR3 nucleotides: TGTGCCAGTTCTTCCGGGACAGGATCATACGAGCAGTACTTC.

V usage is TRBV28 and J usage is TRBJ2-1; TRBD2 agrees at 10 bases. Germline V gene sequence: CDR1 MDHEN, CDR2 SYDVKM. CDR3 size: 16 residues. J lost 3 bases, V lost 2 bases, and 4 bases had no gene match. CDR3 sequence reads: CASSLPPSGSYNEQFF. CDR3 DNA: TGTGCCAGCAGTTTACCCCCTAGCGGGAGCTACAATGAGCAGTTCTTC.

This chain links TRBV19 with TRBJ2-7; 7 nucleotides match TRBD1. The V gene end was trimmed by 4 bases and the J gene end by 3 bases; junction bases not matched to a gene: 3. Germline V lookup: CDR1 LNHDA, CDR2 SQIVND (reference sequence). The CDR3 loop spans 13 amino acids. The CDR3: CASSTRQGYEQYF. CDR3 nucleotides: TGTGCCAGTAGTACCCGACAGGGCTACGAGCAGTACTTC.

The rearrangement joins TRBV15 to TRBJ2-5; 8 bases fit TRBD2. The J call may be faulty, since TRBJ2-7 better matches the DNA end. The CDR3 has 19 amino acids. Germline lookup yields CDR1 LNHNV and CDR2 YYDKDF (reference sequence). CDR3 region: CATSRVWPVGSGGSYEQYF. CDR3 nucleotide sequence: TGTGCCACCAGCAGAGTCTGGCCCGTGGGGAGCGGGGGCTCCTACGAGCAGTACTTC.

The chain recombines TRBV7-2 with TRBJ2-7; D is possibly TRBD1 (6 bases). Germline CDR1 reads SGHTA; CDR2 reads FQGNSA. The length of the CDR3 is 15 residues. With 3 bases removed from V and 6 bases from J, the gap between germline ends came to 18 bases. The CDR3 loop is CASSFIPTGGSEQYF. In DNA, the CDR3 is TGTGCCAGCAGCTTCATACCGACAGGAGGCTCCGAGCAGTACTTC.

The genes are TRBV14 and TRBJ1-1, with no clear D. Germline lookup yields CDR1 SGHDN and CDR2 FVKESK. The CDR3 totals 13 residues. Deletions cut 3 bases from V and 1 base from J, with 6 bases between. This chain's CDR3 is CASSQGRNTEAFF. The CDR3 nucleotides are TGTGCCAGCAGCCAGGGGAGGAACACTGAAGCTTTCTTT.

The rearrangement uses TRBV15 and TRBJ2-1; 7 bases match TRBD1. Per germline, CDR1 LNHNV and CDR2 YYDKDF (reference sequence). The V gene end was trimmed by 1 base and the J gene end by 8 bases; junction bases not matched to a gene: 5. This CDR3 has 14 residues. The CDR3 region is CATSRANTGDEQFF. The DNA of the CDR3 is TGTGCCACCAGCAGAGCCAATACAGGGGATGAGCAGTTCTTC.

The chain's CDR3 is CASSLPGQGLSGELFF. The CDR3 region has the DNA TGTGCCAGCAGTTTACCCGGACAGGGATTGTCCGGGGAGCTGTTTTTT. This chain links TRBV28 with TRBJ2-2, with 8 bases matching TRBD1. The CDR3 length is 16 residues. The V segment lost 2 bases and the J segment 6 bases; nucleotides outside the gene matches: 8. Per the germline V gene, CDR1 is MDHEN and CDR2 is SYDVKM.